This T cell receptor (beta chain) is from a study of cytomegalovirus exposure and HLA in healthy donors. The PCR made use of 60 Vbeta and 13 Jbeta primers. Sequencing was performed with immunoSEQ multiplex PCR; in TCRdb, only in-frame clones are kept and a portion is missing. The repertoire has roughly 100,000 clones, around 77% of them found once; the top ten carry over 6.5%. Nominal health characterized the donors when sampled, though unrecorded immune exposures were likely. For this clone: Its target is not known.

Findings of the study overall: Per a later analysis, 15,000 to 20,000 TCR beta sequences showed association with HLA alleles at 0.05 false discovery rate. There were some 150 TCR beta chains listed as cytomegalovirus-associated. By a later analysis, the bulk of CMV-associated TCR beta chains appeared HLA-restricted.

Sample: PBMCs. This TCR derives from a woman between 40 and 55 years old in good health and CMV-seropositive.

In nucleotides, the CDR3 is TGTGCCAGCAGCTTAGACGGCGGGCATCAGCCCCAGCATTTT. Residues: CASSLDGGHQPQHF. The rearrangement joins TRBV7-2 to TRBJ1-5; D unresolved. The CDR3 is 14 amino acids. Germline V lookup: CDR1 SGHTA, CDR2 FQGNSA. Trimming left V 1 base short and J 5 bases short, with 9 bases between. Together with reference TRBV7-2 and TRBJ1-5, the CDR3 gives the full variable domain: GAGVSQSPSNKVTEKGKDVELRCDPISGHTALYWYRQSLGQGLEFLIYFQGNSAPDKSGLPSDRFSAERTGGSVSTLTIQRTQQEDSAVYLCASSLDGGHQPQHFGDGTRLSIL.